The entry below gives a single T cell receptor (beta chain) sequence along with its context. Its target is not known. Sequencing was performed with immunoSEQ multiplex PCR; in TCRdb, only in-frame clones are kept and a portion is missing. The sample carries 25,000 to 35,000 clones, roughly 80% recorded once. The data were taken from a study of vaccination effects on CD4 cells after COVID-19. V lost 5 bases to trimming and J lost 5 bases, with 10 bases between them. The CDR3 spans 13 residues. Germline CDR1 is MNHEY and CDR2 is SVGAGI. Using viral peptide pools, the ViraFEST assay grew out antigen-specific CD4+ T cells prior to sequencing. Cells that had been cultured for 10 days were the source of isolated CD4+ T cells. Vaccine administered to participants consisted of two doses of either BNT162b2 or mRNA-1273.

The clonotype comes from a human donor who received a COVID-19 vaccine. Some clones in this sample may be carry-over from other donors' samples. This sequence joins TRBV6-5 and TRBJ2-1, with TRBD2 as a possible D gene (5 bases). The specimen comprised CD4+ T cells from PBMCs cultured with SARS-CoV-2 spike peptides, sampled after COVID-19 vaccination. CDR3 sequence: CASSQRPHNEQFF. CDR3 bases: TGTGCCAGCAGTCAGCGGCCCCACAATGAGCAGTTCTTC.